The clone carrying this T cell receptor (beta chain) was observed a handful of times. Its antigen is unidentified. The data were produced by immunoSEQ multiplex PCR, yet TCRdb's version contains in-frame clones alone and is incomplete. This sample has about 180,000 clones, with around nine tenths found just once. This sample was included in a study of Ad26.COV2.S vaccination and SARS-CoV-2 variants. General study findings and limits: Vaccinees displayed broader spike-specific TCR repertoires than placebo recipients. Similar non-spike TCR breadth was seen in vaccine and placebo recipients. Substantial breadth was reported for post-vaccination spike-specific CD8+ and CD4+ T cells.

Trimming removed 1 base from V and 4 bases from J; junction bases left unmatched: 2. The CDR3 sequence is 14 residues long. Germline V gives CDR1 SGHNT, CDR2 YYREEE (reference sequence). This chain joins TRBV5-4 and TRBJ1-2; 9 positions agree with TRBD1. This TCR was recovered from a human donor who had recovered from COVID-19. The source was peripheral blood, collected after recovery from COVID-19. CDR3 sequence reads: CASSLTGGIYGYTF. The CDR3 nucleotides are TGTGCCAGCAGCTTGACAGGGGGCATCTATGGCTACACCTTC. The variable domain in full, completed from reference TRBV5-4 and TRBJ1-2, reads ETGVTQSPTHLIKTRGQQVTLRCSSQSGHNTVSWYQQALGQGPQFIFQYYREEENGRGNFPPRFSGLQFPNYSSELNVNALELDDSALYLCASSLTGGIYGYTFGSGTRLTVV.